This T cell receptor beta chain was observed in a study of blood T cell repertoires in COVID-19 (TCRdb year 2020). Study-level background: Collaborator samples came from the United States, Italy and Spain and covered acute and convalescent phases of COVID-19. Samples came from the ongoing ImmuneRACE study (first 160 participants) plus 1,254 subjects from 6 global collaborators. Where HLA class I and class II types were available, the types were taken from metadata supplied by the sample provider, not from assay-based typing. The material from the prospective study consisted of cDNA or gDNA derived from T cells, B-cell-depleted T cells, or PBMCs. The repertoires were released in a freely available public database intended as a resource for research on the immune response to SARS-CoV-2. The dataset comprised deeply sampled blood TCRbeta repertoires from subjects exposed to, actively infected with, or recovered from COVID-19. Sample metadata almost always included a de-identified subject ID, COVID-19 status, age in years and sex.

Turning to this clone: No cognate antigen has been identified for it. Base qualities were left out, and no much larger clone turns up one base away.

General conclusions and limits of the study: How much clinical and demographic metadata was included differed by source and by participant, and the metadata was provided uncurated.

In the prospective study, participants were about 18 to 95 years old, resided in about two dozen geographic areas of the United States, and were enrolled through a virtual design. To assign participants to cohorts, the prospective study relied on clinical history that participants themselves reported in a screening survey and a study questionnaire. Recovered participants in ImmuneRACE Cohort 3 were defined as having two consecutive negative NP/OP PCR tests, clearance from a healthcare professional, or resolution of symptoms. In the prospective study, mobile phlebotomists collected whole blood, serum and a nasopharyngeal or oropharyngeal swab from each participant. Over an approximately 2-month period, participants in the prospective study had the option of providing additional blood draws and questionnaires. Before DNA extraction, prospective study blood samples were shipped either frozen or at room temperature.

TCRbeta CDR3 regions were amplified from genomic DNA by means of the immunoSEQ Assay, a bias-controlled multiplex PCR. For the original study's pipeline: The number of nucleated cells in each sample was estimated by amplification of reference gene primers within the assay. Sequence reads were collapsed and filtered to measure the absolute abundance of every unique TCRbeta CDR3 rearrangement. Productive Simpson clonality was computed per sample as the square root of Simpson's diversity index over productive rearrangements. This immuneACCESS table, as held by TCRdb, lists in-frame sequences with V and J called but not all clones. Of the missing ones, under half trace to an unresolved V gene in checked studies; the others have no known cause. The V and J calls and the clone size are those of that table, but D and trimming were determined from the DNA. The sample profile shows a few hundred thousand clones; roughly nine tenths of them were found once. The ten biggest clones cover less than 20% of the sample.

Germline trimming: 5 bases from V, 9 bases from J; junction bases outside gene matches: 8. Based on the germline V gene, the CDR1 and CDR2 sequences are SGHDT and YYEEEE. There are 16 amino acids in the CDR3, from cysteine to phenylalanine inclusive. CDR3 DNA is the only sequence kept; it has 48 bases, read in frame from the first base. This sequence was found in a woman aged 25 to 45 who had recovered from COVID-19. Sequenced input: PBMCs or T cells enriched from blood (not recorded which). The V and J segments used are TRBV5-6 and TRBJ2-1; 16 nucleotides in the junction match TRBD2. The DNA sequence is given as TGTGCCAGCAGGGGACTAGCGGGAGGGCCCGTAGGTGAGCAGTTCTTC. Translation gives CASRGLAGGPVGEQFF.